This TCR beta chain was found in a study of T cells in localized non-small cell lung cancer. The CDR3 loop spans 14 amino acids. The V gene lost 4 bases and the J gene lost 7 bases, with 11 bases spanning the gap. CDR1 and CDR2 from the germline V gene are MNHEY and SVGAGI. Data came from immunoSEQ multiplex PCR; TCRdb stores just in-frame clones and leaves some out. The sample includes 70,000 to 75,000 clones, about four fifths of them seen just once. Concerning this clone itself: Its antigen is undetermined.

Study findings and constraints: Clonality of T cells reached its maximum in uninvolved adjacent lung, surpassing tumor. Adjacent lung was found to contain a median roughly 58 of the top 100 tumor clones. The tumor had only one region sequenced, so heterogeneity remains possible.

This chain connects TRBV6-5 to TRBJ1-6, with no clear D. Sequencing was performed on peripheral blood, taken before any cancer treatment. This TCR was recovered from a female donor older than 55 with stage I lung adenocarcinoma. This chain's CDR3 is CASSFSQPNSPLHF. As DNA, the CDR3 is TGTGCCAGCAGTTTTTCACAGCCCAATTCACCCCTCCACTTT.